This T cell receptor beta chain was sequenced for a study of blood T cell repertoires in COVID-19. About the research overall: Acute and convalescent COVID-19 specimens originated in the United States, Italy and Spain. T cells, B-cell-depleted T cells, or PBMCs provided the cDNA or gDNA that served as material.

The CDR3 is made up of 12 amino acids. V was clipped by 4 bases and J by 7 bases, with 10 bases between them. Profiling relied on immunoSEQ multiplex PCR, and the TCRdb table lists in-frame clones only, not all of them. The sample includes hundreds of thousands of clones, about 88% of them seen just once. Participant ages covered about 18 to 90 years across some 25 US areas. The sample was PBMCs or T cells enriched from blood (not recorded which). The rearrangement links TRBV5-3 to TRBJ2-3, with no clear D. TRBV5-3 is recorded as an ORF, its role being uncertain. This TCR derives from a woman aged 18-29 years who had been exposed to COVID-19. CDR3 coding DNA: TGTGCCAGAAGCCCCGACATCCATACGCAGTATTTT. Its translation is CARSPDIHTQYF.